The rows below give T cell receptor beta chains drawn from one sample of a study of T cell responses to AZD1222 COVID-19 vaccine. The assay was immunoSEQ multiplex PCR, and TCRdb's table has in-frame clones only and misses some. The sample records more than 150,000 clones, 87% being singletons. Specimen: peripheral blood, collected 28 days after the second AZD1222 dose. The receptors originated from an adult who received the AZD1222 COVID-19 vaccine. Each CDR3 is given with its conserved first and last residue. D genes are given only for firm matches. Size is stated for part of the rows, as once, few or many counts, or as a class when the clone is expanded.

cdr3_aa: CSVPRGGNFYEQYF
cdr3_nt: TGCAGCGTTCCAAGGGGGGGGAATTTCTACGAGCAGTACTTC
clone_size: -
d_call: -
j_call: TRBJ2-7
v_call: TRBV29-1

cdr3_aa: CASSSAGGMNTEAFF
cdr3_nt: TGTGCCAGCAGTTCAGCAGGAGGGATGAACACTGAAGCTTTCTTT
clone_size: -
d_call: -
j_call: TRBJ1-1
v_call: TRBV28

cdr3_aa: CASSKTAGHF
cdr3_nt: TGTGCCAGCAGCAAGACGGCCGGACACTTT
clone_size: -
d_call: -
j_call: TRBJ1-6
v_call: TRBV21-1

cdr3_aa: CASSLEIGNLGTEAFF
cdr3_nt: TGTGCCAGCAGCTTAGAGATCGGGAACTTGGGCACTGAAGCTTTCTTT
clone_size: -
d_call: -
j_call: TRBJ1-1
v_call: TRBV11-2

cdr3_aa: CASSQDMRPGTSGSGHEQFF
cdr3_nt: TGCGCCAGCAGCCAAGATATGAGGCCCGGGACTAGCGGGAGTGGCCATGAGCAGTTCTTC
clone_size: -
d_call: TRBD2
j_call: TRBJ2-1
v_call: TRBV4-1

cdr3_aa: CASSPLAGEAFF
cdr3_nt: TGTGCCAGCAGCCCCTTGGCCGGCGAAGCTTTCTTT
clone_size: -
d_call: -
j_call: TRBJ1-1
v_call: TRBV6-2/TRBV6-3

cdr3_aa: CASSPGLVYNEQFF
cdr3_nt: TGTGCCAGCTCACCGGGACTAGTGTACAATGAGCAGTTCTTC
clone_size: -
d_call: TRBD2
j_call: TRBJ2-1
v_call: TRBV18

cdr3_aa: CASSRGVSTDTQYF
cdr3_nt: TGTGCCAGCAGCAGGGGCGTAAGCACAGATACGCAGTATTTT
clone_size: -
d_call: -
j_call: TRBJ2-3
v_call: TRBV25-1

cdr3_aa: CASSRRDEQYF
cdr3_nt: TGTGCCAGCAGTCGGAGGGACGAGCAGTACTTC
clone_size: -
d_call: -
j_call: TRBJ2-7
v_call: TRBV12-3/TRBV12-4

cdr3_aa: CASSLGQGPYEQYF
cdr3_nt: TGTGCCAGCAGCCTGGGACAGGGGCCCTACGAGCAGTACTTC
clone_size: -
d_call: TRBD1
j_call: TRBJ2-7
v_call: TRBV14

cdr3_aa: CASSSGSSTNEKLFF
cdr3_nt: TGCGCCAGCAGCTCAGGTTCCTCAACTAATGAAAAACTGTTTTTT
clone_size: -
d_call: -
j_call: TRBJ1-4
v_call: TRBV5-1

cdr3_aa: CASSLVGDYGYTF
cdr3_nt: TGTGCCAGCAGCTTAGTAGGGGACTATGGCTACACCTTC
clone_size: medium-sized
d_call: -
j_call: TRBJ1-2
v_call: TRBV7-9

cdr3_aa: CASSYEPGHRSYEQYF
cdr3_nt: TGTGCCAGCAGCTATGAACCGGGACACCGATCCTACGAGCAGTACTTC
clone_size: -
d_call: -
j_call: TRBJ2-7
v_call: TRBV7-2

cdr3_aa: CASNTGTGGYQPQHF
cdr3_nt: TGTGCCAGCAACACCGGGACAGGGGGGTATCAGCCCCAGCATTTT
clone_size: -
d_call: TRBD1
j_call: TRBJ1-5
v_call: TRBV28

cdr3_aa: CASSYSRDHHTDTQYF
cdr3_nt: TGTGCCAGCAGTTATAGCCGGGACCACCACACAGATACGCAGTATTTT
clone_size: once
d_call: -
j_call: TRBJ2-3
v_call: TRBV6-2/TRBV6-3

cdr3_aa: CSVEGRDYEQYF
cdr3_nt: TGCAGCGTTGAAGGCAGGGACTACGAGCAGTACTTC
clone_size: -
d_call: -
j_call: TRBJ2-7
v_call: TRBV29-1

cdr3_aa: CASSQGRRVSTIYGYTF
cdr3_nt: TGCGCCAGCAGCCAAGGCCGGAGGGTATCTACTATCTATGGCTACACCTTC
clone_size: -
d_call: -
j_call: TRBJ1-2
v_call: TRBV4-1

cdr3_aa: CASSLVGRGTEAFF
cdr3_nt: TGCGCCAGCAGCTTGGTAGGGCGGGGAACTGAAGCTTTCTTT
clone_size: -
d_call: -
j_call: TRBJ1-1
v_call: TRBV5-1

cdr3_aa: CASSPLDRGVNEQYF
cdr3_nt: TGTGCCAGCTCACCCTTGGACAGGGGGGTCAACGAGCAGTACTTC
clone_size: once
d_call: TRBD1
j_call: TRBJ2-7
v_call: TRBV18

cdr3_aa: CASSQALTGLYGYTF
cdr3_nt: TGCGCCAGCAGCCAAGCCCTTACAGGGCTCTATGGCTACACCTTC
clone_size: -
d_call: -
j_call: TRBJ1-2
v_call: TRBV4-3

cdr3_aa: CATSRDQGANQPQHF
cdr3_nt: TGTGCCACCAGCAGAGATCAGGGGGCTAATCAGCCCCAGCATTTT
clone_size: -
d_call: TRBD1
j_call: TRBJ1-5
v_call: TRBV15

cdr3_aa: CASSQGQQASGNTIYF
cdr3_nt: TGTGCCAGCAGCCAGGGACAGCAAGCCTCTGGAAACACCATATATTTT
clone_size: -
d_call: TRBD1
j_call: TRBJ1-3
v_call: TRBV5-4

cdr3_aa: CAQNRGLAETQYF
cdr3_nt: TGTGCCCAGAATCGGGGGCTCGCTGAGACCCAGTACTTC
clone_size: -
d_call: -
j_call: TRBJ2-5
v_call: TRBV30